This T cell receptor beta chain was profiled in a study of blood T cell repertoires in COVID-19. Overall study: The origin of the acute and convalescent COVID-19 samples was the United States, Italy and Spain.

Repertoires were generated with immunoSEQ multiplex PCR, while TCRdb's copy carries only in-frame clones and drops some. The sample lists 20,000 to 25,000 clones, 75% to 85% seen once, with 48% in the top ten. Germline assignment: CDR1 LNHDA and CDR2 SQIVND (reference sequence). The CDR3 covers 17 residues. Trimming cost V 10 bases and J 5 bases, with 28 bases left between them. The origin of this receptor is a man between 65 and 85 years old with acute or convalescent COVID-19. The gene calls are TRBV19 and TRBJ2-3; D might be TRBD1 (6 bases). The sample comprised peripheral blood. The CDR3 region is CATQRRGGSFWGDTQYF. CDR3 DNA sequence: TGTGCCACCCAGCGACGAGGGGGTAGTTTTTGGGGAGATACGCAGTATTTT.